This entry lists 3 T cell receptor beta chains sequenced from one sample in a study of beta chain features in type 1 diabetes. The authors reverse transcribed all of the isolated RNA, so sequencing captured expressed TCRB transcripts. Profiled with immunoSEQ multiplex PCR; TCRdb holds only in-frame clones, not every one. The sample consists of some 150,000 clones, about 50% of them appearing once. Sequencing was done on a sample of Tregs from blood. Receptor source: a man younger than 35 in good health.

The chain carries TRBV18 and TRBJ1-5; 7 nucleotides agree with TRBD1. The CDR3 has 14 amino acids. The germline V gene has CDR1 KGHSH and CDR2 LQKENI. V shed 6 bases and J 4 bases; nucleotides not matched to a gene: 6. This CDR3 is CASSAGQNNQPQHF. The CDR3 nucleotides are TGTGCCAGCTCTGCGGGACAGAATAATCAGCCCCAGCATTTT.

The J gene is TRBJ2-6, the V gene TRBV6-6; weak D call: TRBD2 (5 bases). CDR3 length equals 14 residues. Germline V gene lookup returns CDR1 MNHNY and CDR2 SVGAGI (reference sequence). Trimming took off 7 bases at V and 3 bases at J, with 10 bases between the two ends. CDR3: CASIPGSGANVLTF. The CDR3 DNA reads TGTGCCAGCATCCCGGGAAGTGGGGCCAACGTCCTGACTTTC.

V usage is TRBV4-1 and J usage is TRBJ2-7, with TRBD1 matching over 8 bases. The CDR3 length is 14 residues. Germline trimming cut 6 bases from V and 3 bases from J; bases unmatched to any gene: 7. Germline CDR1 is MGHRA and CDR2 is YSYEKL. The CDR3 reads CASSRDRGLYEQYF. In nucleotides, the CDR3 is TGCGCCAGCAGTCGCGACAGGGGCCTCTACGAGCAGTACTTC.